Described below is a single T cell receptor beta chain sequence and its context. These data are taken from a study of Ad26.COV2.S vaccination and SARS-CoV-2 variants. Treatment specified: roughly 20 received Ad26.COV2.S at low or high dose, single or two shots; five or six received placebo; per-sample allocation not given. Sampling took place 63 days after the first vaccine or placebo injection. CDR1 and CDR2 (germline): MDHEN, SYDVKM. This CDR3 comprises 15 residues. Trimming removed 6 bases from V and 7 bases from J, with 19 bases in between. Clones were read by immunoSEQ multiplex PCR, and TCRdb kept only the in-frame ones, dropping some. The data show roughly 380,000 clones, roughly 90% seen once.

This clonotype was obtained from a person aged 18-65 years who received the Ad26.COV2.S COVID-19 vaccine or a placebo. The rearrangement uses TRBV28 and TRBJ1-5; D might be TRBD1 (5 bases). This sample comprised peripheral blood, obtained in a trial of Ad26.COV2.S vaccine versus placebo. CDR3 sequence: CASSSGRWDGQPQHF. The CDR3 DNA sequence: TGTGCCAGCAGCTCCGGACGATGGGACGGGCAGCCCCAGCATTTT.